The 18 T cell receptor beta chains below were found in one sample sequenced in a study of vaccination effects on CD4 cells after COVID-19. Having been cultured for about 10 days, the cells underwent CD4+ T cell isolation. The vaccine given was either BNT162b2 or mRNA-1273, in two doses. Clones were sequenced by immunoSEQ multiplex PCR, and TCRdb holds only the in-frame ones, with some missing. Among about 45,000 clones listed, approximately 70% were seen once. Their specific antigens are unknown. Sequenced material: CD4+ T cells from PBMCs cultured without peptide, taken after COVID-19 vaccination. These TCRs come from a human donor who received a COVID-19 vaccine.

V gene TRBV12-1 combines with J gene TRBJ2-7; whether TRBD2, the table's D call, matches the DNA was not checked. TRBV12-1 is a known pseudogene. The CDR3 loop spans 13 amino acids. The CDR3, as DNA: TGTGCCAGCAGCTTAAGGAGCTCCTACGAGCAGTACTTC. This sequence encodes CASSLRSSYEQYF.

The gene calls are TRBV7-8 and TRBJ2-5; no clear D. This CDR3 has 13 amino acids. V gave up 3 bases and J gave up 1 base, with 6 bases separating them. Germline V lookup: CDR1 SGHVS, CDR2 FQNEAQ. DNA of the CDR3: TGTGCCAGCAGCTTTAACCGCCAAGAGACCCAGTACTTC. It encodes CASSFNRQETQYF.

CDR3 nucleotides: TGTGCCAGCAGCATACACAGGGGTGAAAAACTGTTTTTT. It translates to CASSIHRGEKLFF. V and J are TRBV5-6 and TRBJ1-4; the match to TRBD1 covers 7 bases. Germline loops: CDR1 SGHDT, CDR2 YYEEEE. This CDR3 comprises 13 residues. V was clipped by 4 bases and J by 7 bases; unmatched bases: 4.

J is TRBJ1-4 and V is TRBV7-8; 9 bases map to TRBD1. There are 19 residues in the CDR3. J was trimmed by 3 bases and V by 6 bases; bases with no gene match: 17. In germline, CDR1 is SGHVS, CDR2 FQNEAQ. The CDR3 DNA follows: TGTGCCAGCAGACCCAAGATCTGGGACAGGGAGGCGGCTAATGAAAAACTGTTTTTT. Translating it yields CASRPKIWDREAANEKLFF.

J is TRBJ1-4 and V is TRBV5-1, with D possibly being TRBD1 (6 bases). The CDR3 is 15 residues long. V was shortened by 3 bases and J by 5 bases, with 14 bases between the two germline ends. Germline CDR1 reads SGHRS; CDR2 reads YFSETQ. The DNA for the CDR3 is TGCGCCAGCAGCTCGACAGGTCTGGGAAATGAAAAACTGTTTTTT. Its protein is CASSSTGLGNEKLFF.

J is TRBJ2-5 and V is TRBV19; TRBD2 matches at 13 bases. The germline gives CDR1 LNHDA, CDR2 SQIVND (reference sequence). The length of the CDR3 is 15 residues. Unmatched junction bases numbered 1, after V lost 4 bases and J lost 2 bases. The CDR3 DNA is TGTGCCAGTAGTACGGGACTAGCGGGACAAGAGACCCAGTACTTC. It codes for CASSTGLAGQETQYF.

V usage is TRBV9 and J usage is TRBJ2-4; D remains unclear. In germline, CDR1 is SGDLS, CDR2 YYNGEE. The CDR3 runs to 16 residues. V was shortened by 0 bases and J by 0 bases, with 10 bases between the two germline ends. The CDR3 DNA reads as TGTGCCAGCAGCGTAGGTTCGAGTCTAGCCAAAAACATTCAGTACTTC. This codes for CASSVGSSLAKNIQYF.

The chain carries TRBV19 and TRBJ2-3; D may be TRBD2 (6 bases). With 7 bases removed from V and 2 bases from J, the gap between germline ends came to 13 bases. The CDR3 runs to 14 residues. Germline V lookup: CDR1 LNHDA, CDR2 SQIVND (reference sequence). The CDR3 loop reads CASMPRGYTDTQYF. For the CDR3, the DNA is TGTGCCAGTATGCCTCGGGGGTACACAGATACGCAGTATTTT.

This clone showed up just a few times. The chain combines TRBV10-3 with TRBJ2-1; D remains ambiguous. V gave up 2 bases and J gave up 1 base, with 15 bases separating them. This CDR3 region has 17 residues. Germline values: CDR1 ENHRY, CDR2 SYGVKD. CDR3 residues: CAISEMVLDLSYNEQFF. DNA of the CDR3: TGTGCCATCAGTGAGATGGTTCTAGACCTATCCTACAATGAGCAGTTCTTC.

The chain combines TRBV10-2 with TRBJ1-1; D is undetermined. The germline V gene has CDR1 WSHSY and CDR2 SAAADI. V gave up 7 bases and J gave up 4 bases, with 13 bases separating them. This CDR3 is 13 amino acids long. CDR3 DNA: TGCGCCAGCACACGCACAGTGGGCACTGAAGCTTTCTTT. It yields the protein CASTRTVGTEAFF.

This chain connects TRBV6-5 to TRBJ2-7; D call uncertain. In germline, CDR1 is MNHEY, CDR2 SVGAGI. The CDR3 sequence is 14 residues long. Trimming left V 5 bases short and J 6 bases short, with 17 bases between. In nucleotides, the CDR3 is TGTGCCAGCAGTACGGACGGGTCCGTGGGCGAGCAGTACTTC. Residues: CASSTDGSVGEQYF.

Only a few counts were recorded for this clone. J is TRBJ1-1 and V is TRBV20-1; no clear D. This CDR3 has 11 amino acids. V was shortened by 4 bases and J by 1 base, with 4 bases between the two germline ends. Germline V CDR1 and CDR2: DFQATT, SNEGSKA (reference sequence). This CDR3 reads CSAIQNTEAFF. The CDR3 DNA follows: TGCAGTGCTATCCAGAACACTGAAGCTTTCTTT.

The chain employs TRBV25-1 and TRBJ1-3; a weak D match, TRBD1 (5 bases). From germline, CDR1 is MGHDK and CDR2 SYGVNS. This CDR3 has 18 residues. The germline V and J ends were trimmed by 2 bases and 1 base, with 18 bases remaining between them. CDR3: CASSERITGLISGNTIYF. The CDR3 DNA reads TGTGCCAGCAGTGAAAGAATAACGGGACTGATTTCTGGAAACACCATATATTTT.

This clone was recorded only once. The DNA of the CDR3 is TGCGCCAGCAGTCCCAGGGCCACAGATACGCAGTATTTT. Translating it yields CASSPRATDTQYF. The rearrangement links TRBV10-1 to TRBJ2-3; D possibly corresponds to TRBD1 (5 bases). Germline values: CDR1 WNHNN, CDR2 SYGVQD (reference sequence). Trimming removed 5 bases from V and 2 bases from J, with 8 bases in between. CDR3 size: 13 residues.

The rearrangement uses TRBV24-1 and TRBJ2-2, with D unresolved. Germline V gene lookup returns CDR1 KGHDR and CDR2 SFDVKD. V shed 6 bases and J shed 7 bases, with 8 bases lying between them. The CDR3 runs to 12 residues. CDR3 protein: CATSIPRGELFF. The CDR3 region has the DNA TGTGCCACCAGTATCCCACGCGGGGAGCTGTTTTTT.

The rearrangement uses TRBV5-4 and TRBJ2-1; D is undetermined. V dropped 0 bases and J dropped 3 bases, with 13 bases sitting between them. CDR1 and CDR2 from the germline V gene are SGHNT and YYREEE (reference sequence). This CDR3 comprises 16 residues. Here the CDR3 reads CASSLGGQVDYNEQFF. In DNA, the CDR3 is TGTGCCAGCAGCTTGGGAGGCCAGGTCGACTACAATGAGCAGTTCTTC.

The V and J genes are TRBV5-1 and TRBJ2-5; unclear D gene. The length of the CDR3 is 16 residues. V shed 4 bases and J shed 5 bases, with 21 bases lying between them. Germline V gene lookup returns CDR1 SGHRS and CDR2 YFSETQ. The CDR3 nucleotides read TGCGCCAGCAGCCAAGGCGTGTGGGAAAAGTTGGAGACCCAGTACTTC. This translates into CASSQGVWEKLETQYF.

This clone was detected a few times. V is TRBV2 and J is TRBJ2-2; 7 nucleotides line up with TRBD1. In germline, CDR1 is SNHLY, CDR2 FYNNEI. The V segment lost 8 bases and the J segment 0 bases; nucleotides outside the gene matches: 9. This CDR3 has 16 residues. The CDR3 DNA sequence: TGTGCCAGCTACCGGGACAGACGAGCGAACACCGGGGAGCTGTTTTTT. Translated: CASYRDRRANTGELFF.